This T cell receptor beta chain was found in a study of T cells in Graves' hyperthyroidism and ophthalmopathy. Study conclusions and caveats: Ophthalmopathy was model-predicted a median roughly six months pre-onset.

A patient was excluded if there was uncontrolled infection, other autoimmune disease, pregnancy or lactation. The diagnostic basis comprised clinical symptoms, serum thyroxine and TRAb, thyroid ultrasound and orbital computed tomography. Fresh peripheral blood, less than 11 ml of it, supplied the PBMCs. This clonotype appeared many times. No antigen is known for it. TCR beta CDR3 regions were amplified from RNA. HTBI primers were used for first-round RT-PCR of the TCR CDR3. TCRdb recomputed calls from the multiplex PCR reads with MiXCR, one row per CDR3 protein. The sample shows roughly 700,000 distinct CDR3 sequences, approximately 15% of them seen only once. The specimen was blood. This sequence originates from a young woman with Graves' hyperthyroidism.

CDR3 amino acids: CASSELRWDSYEQYF. The CDR3 bases are TGTGCCAGCAGTGAACTCCGTTGGGACTCCTACGAGCAGTACTTC. The V and J genes are TRBV2 and TRBJ2-7, with D uncertain. The CDR3 spans 15 residues. Germline loops: CDR1 SNHLY, CDR2 FYNNEI. Trimming cost V 2 bases and J 0 bases, with 11 bases left between them.